This T cell receptor (beta chain) was recorded in a study of blood T cell repertoires in COVID-19. Overall study: Acute-phase and convalescent COVID-19 samples originated in the United States, Italy and Spain.

Method: immunoSEQ multiplex PCR; TCRdb's copy keeps in-frame clones and lacks some. The sample includes some 120,000 clones, over 70% seen only once; the top ten take approximately 5.8%. Germline CDR1 reads LNHDA; CDR2 reads SQIVND (reference sequence). The length of the CDR3 is 15 residues. J lost 7 bases, V lost 5 bases, and 7 bases had no gene match. A few counts support this clone. The TCR comes from a man aged 80 or over with active or convalescent COVID-19. The V call is TRBV19, the J call TRBJ1-6, with 8 bases matching TRBD1. Source material: peripheral blood. This CDR3 reads CASSPWTGTNSPLHF. DNA of the CDR3: TGTGCCAGTAGTCCGTGGACAGGGACCAATTCACCCCTCCACTTT. Drawing the rest from reference TRBV19 and TRBJ1-6, the complete variable domain is DGGITQSPKYLFRKEGQNVTLSCEQNLNHDAMYWYRQDPGQGLRLIYYSQIVNDFQKGDIAEGYSVSREKKESFPLTVTSAQKNPTAFYLCASSPWTGTNSPLHFGNGTRLTVT.